The clone carrying this TCR beta chain was recorded many times. Its target is not known. The source of the sample is a study of T-cell reconstitution after alpha-beta-depleted transplantation in children. Notes on the study in general: The authors attributed T-cell counts and diversity one year after transplant mostly to newly produced T cells. Roughly two months post-transplant, alpha-beta T cells reportedly originated from several hundred graft clones that had expanded. For some patients, TCRbeta diversity was high at day 60 because of recipient T cells and thymic progenitors that survived.

Researchers prepared the TCRbeta library using unique molecular identifiers, the study reports. Each CDR3 protein is one row after TCRdb ran MiXCR on the PCR reads. The repertoire includes about 400,000 distinct CDR3 sequences, roughly 17% of them detected once, and just under 30% sits in the top ten. J gave up 3 bases and V 5 bases, and 7 bases lay outside the gene matches. The CDR3 runs to 15 residues. The germline CDR1 and CDR2 sequences are SGHTA and FQGNSA. Sample: PBMCs, mostly from graft donor cells, taken 360 days after TCRalphabeta/CD19-depleted stem cell transplant. The sequence derives from a boy in the first two years of life who had a stem cell transplant for Wiskott-Aldrich syndrome, so the T cells may come from the graft donor. This chain links TRBV7-2 with TRBJ2-1; 7 bases are a match to TRBD2. CDR3 in DNA: TGTGCCAGCAGCCCAAAAGGCGGGAGCTACAATGAGCAGTTCTTC. This encodes CASSPKGGSYNEQFF.